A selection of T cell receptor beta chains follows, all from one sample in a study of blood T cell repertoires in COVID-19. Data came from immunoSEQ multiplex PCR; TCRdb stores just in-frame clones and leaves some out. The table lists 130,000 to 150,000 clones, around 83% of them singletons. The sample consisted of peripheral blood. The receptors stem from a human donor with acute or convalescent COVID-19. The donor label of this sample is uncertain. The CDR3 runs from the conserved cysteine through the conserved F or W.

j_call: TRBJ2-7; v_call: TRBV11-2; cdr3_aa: CASSLTQGAIREQYF
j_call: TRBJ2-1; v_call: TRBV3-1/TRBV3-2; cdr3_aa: CASSQGLAGDSYNEQFF
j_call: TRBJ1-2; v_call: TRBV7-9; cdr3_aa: CASSSSTGQRNYGYTF
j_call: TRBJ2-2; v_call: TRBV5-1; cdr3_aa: CASSLGQGLAGGRNTGELFF
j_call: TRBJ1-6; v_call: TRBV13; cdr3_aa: CASSGKTGGNSPLHF
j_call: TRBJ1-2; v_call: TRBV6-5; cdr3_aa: CASSSTGGGYRNGYTF
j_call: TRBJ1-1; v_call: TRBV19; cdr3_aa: CASSITGYTEAFF
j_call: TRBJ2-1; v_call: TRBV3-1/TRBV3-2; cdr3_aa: CASSLAGSDEQFF
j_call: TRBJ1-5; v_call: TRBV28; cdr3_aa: CASSTGRNQPQHF
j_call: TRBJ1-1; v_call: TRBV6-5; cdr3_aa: CASKPRFSSQAFF
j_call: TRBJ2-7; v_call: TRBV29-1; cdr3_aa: CSAQLAGVSYEQYF
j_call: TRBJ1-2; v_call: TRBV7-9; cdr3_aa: CASSSGPGQSYGYTF
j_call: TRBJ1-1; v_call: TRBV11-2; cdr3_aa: CASSLDRNRNTEAFF
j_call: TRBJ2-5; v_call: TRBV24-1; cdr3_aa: CATSDFGDGETQYF
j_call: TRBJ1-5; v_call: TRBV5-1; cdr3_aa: CASSETGGAKHF
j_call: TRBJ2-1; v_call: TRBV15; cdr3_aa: CATSRDLREYNEQFF
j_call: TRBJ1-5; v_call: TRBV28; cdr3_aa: CASQSDRGDQPQHF
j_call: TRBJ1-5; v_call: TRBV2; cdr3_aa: CASRFGTGGQPQHF
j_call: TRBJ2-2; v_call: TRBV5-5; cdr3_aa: CASSSGWPGELFF
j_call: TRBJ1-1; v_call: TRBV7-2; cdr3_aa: CASRPAGATVRKAFF
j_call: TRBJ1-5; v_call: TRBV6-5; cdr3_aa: CASMDLDFNQPQHF
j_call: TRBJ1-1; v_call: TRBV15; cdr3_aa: CATSSTGQKNTEAFF
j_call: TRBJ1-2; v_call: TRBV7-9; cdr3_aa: CASSTGTGSGGYTF
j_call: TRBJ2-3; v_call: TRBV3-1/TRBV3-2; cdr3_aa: CASSQDQLAGGPTDTQYF
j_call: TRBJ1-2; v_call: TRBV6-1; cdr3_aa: CASSEVTGGADGYTF
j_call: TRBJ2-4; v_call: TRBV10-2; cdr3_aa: CASSQSNRDTRTIQYF
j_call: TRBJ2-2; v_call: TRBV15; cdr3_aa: CATTQRAPSNTGELFF
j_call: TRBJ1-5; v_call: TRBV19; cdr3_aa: CASSVREGYVGTQWSAQHF
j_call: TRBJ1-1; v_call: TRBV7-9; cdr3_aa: CASSLQGLNGNTEAFF
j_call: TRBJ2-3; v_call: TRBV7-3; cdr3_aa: CASSIGQISTDTQYF
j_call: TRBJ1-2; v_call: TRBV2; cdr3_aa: CASVLDRVPYGYTF